The 22 T cell receptor beta chains below all came from one sample that was sequenced in a study of tumor-infiltrating lymphocytes in primary liver carcinoma. The source of the blood RNA was unsorted whole blood, and germline DNA was extracted as well. The researchers produced TCR beta cDNA from about 510 ng total RNA with a constant-region primer. The TCR beta library was amplified through three nested multiplex PCR rounds in a modified ARM-PCR procedure. For about 11 cycles apiece, the opening two PCR rounds ran with TRBV1-TRBV30 forward primers and a C-beta reverse primer. MiXCR, run by TCRdb on the multiplex PCR reads, gives a single entry per CDR3 protein. Of around 330,000 distinct CDR3 sequences in the sample, more than 55% were seen once. Sample: peripheral blood. All receptors derive from a middle-aged man with primary liver carcinoma and hepatitis B virus infection.

This clonotype was seen many times. This rearrangement joins TRBV4-3 to TRBJ1-1, with TRBD1 matching over 7 bases. Germline assignment: CDR1 LGHNA and CDR2 YSLEER. The CDR3 sequence is 16 residues long. Trimming removed 1 base from V and 1 base from J; junction bases left unmatched: 6. CDR3 bases: TGCGCCAGCAGCCAAGTGGGGGGGACAGCGAACACTGAAGCTTTCTTT. Translation gives CASSQVGGTANTEAFF.

Points on this clonotype: One end of the junction is discordant with germline, which a read error may explain. The J gene is TRBJ2-3, the V gene TRBV7-8; 8 positions match TRBD2. Germline V gives CDR1 SGHVS, CDR2 FQNEAQ. The CDR3 is made up of 16 amino acids. The CDR3 region is CASSPEHLAGTHTQYF. In DNA, the CDR3 is TGTGCCAGCAGCCCAGAGCACCTAGCGGGCACACATACGCAGTATTTT.

As regards this clonotype: A much larger clonotype is one base distant, so this may be a read error. The chain uses TRBV6-5 and TRBJ2-1, with TRBD2 identical over 7 bases. This CDR3 spans 15 amino acids. Looked up from germline, CDR1 is MNHEY and CDR2 is SVGAGI. J lost 4 bases, V lost 5 bases, and 8 bases had no gene match. The DNA of the CDR3 is TGTGCCAGCAGTCCTCTAGTGGGAGGGTACAATGAGCAGTTCTTC. Translated, it gives CASSPLVGGYNEQFF.

CDR3 sequence (DNA): TGTGCCAGTCGGGACGCCAAAGATACGCAGTATTTT. Translation gives CASRDAKDTQYF. The V call is TRBV7-9, the J call TRBJ2-3; D possibly matches TRBD1 or TRBD2 (5 bases each). From germline, CDR1 is SEHNR and CDR2 FQNEAQ (reference sequence). The ends were cut back, 9 bases at V and 5 bases at J, with 12 bases in the middle. This CDR3 is 12 amino acids long. The complete variable domain, with remaining parts taken from reference TRBV7-9 and TRBJ2-3, reads DTGVSQNPRHKITKRGQNVTFRCDPISEHNRLYWYRQTLGQGPEFLTYFQNEAQLEKSRLLSDRFSAERPKGSFSTLEIQRTEQGDSAMYLCASRDAKDTQYFGPGTRLTVL.

This clonotype was counted ten times or more. The chain carries TRBV5-1 and TRBJ2-1; TRBD2 matches at 11 bases. V was clipped by 4 bases and J by 4 bases; unmatched bases: 4. Germline V gene data show CDR1 as SGHRS and CDR2 as YFSETQ. This CDR3 is 15 amino acids long. This chain's CDR3 is CASSLTSGTYNEQFF. In nucleotides, the CDR3 is TGCGCCAGCAGCCTGACTAGCGGGACTTACAATGAGCAGTTCTTC.

This clonotype was seen a handful of times. The chain links TRBV5-1 to TRBJ2-7; 8 bases match TRBD1. V gave up 0 bases and J gave up 6 bases; unmatched junction bases: 2. Germline V gene sequence: CDR1 SGHRS, CDR2 YFSETQ. This CDR3 is built from 13 residues. CDR3 residues: CASSLGTGREQYF. The CDR3 nucleotides read TGCGCCAGCAGCTTGGGGACAGGGCGCGAGCAGTACTTC.

This clonotype was recorded at least ten times. This CDR3 reads CASSPSPNEQFF. CDR3 sequence (DNA): TGTGCCAGCAGCCCCAGTCCTAATGAGCAGTTCTTC. The chain links TRBV11-2 to TRBJ2-1; D is unresolved. CDR3 length: 12 residues. Between the trimmed V and J ends, which lost 5 bases and 7 bases, there was a span of 9 bases. The germline V gene encodes CDR1 SGHAT and CDR2 FQNNGV. The full variable domain, completed using reference TRBV11-2 and TRBJ2-1, is EAGVAQSPRYKIIEKRQSVAFWCNPISGHATLYWYQQILGQGPKLLIQFQNNGVVDDSQLPKDRFSAERLKGVDSTLKIQPAKLEDSAVYLCASSPSPNEQFFGPGTRLTVL.

Worth noting for this clonotype: The junction differs from germline at one of its ends, possibly a read error. V is TRBV6-2 or TRBV6-3 and J is TRBJ2-2; TRBD2 might be the D (6 bases). Germline lookup yields CDR1 MNHEY and CDR2 SVGEGT. The CDR3 sequence is 15 residues long. The CDR3 loop is CASISPAEGGGKLFF. The CDR3 DNA reads as TGTGCCAGCATTTCACCAGCGGAGGGCGGCGGGAAGCTGTTTTTT.

The chain links TRBV6-4 to TRBJ1-2; 9 bases fit TRBD1. Germline CDR1 reads MRHNA; CDR2 reads SNTAGT. V lost 6 bases to trimming and J lost 8 bases; unmatched junction nucleotides: 7. CDR3 length: 13 residues. Here the CDR3 reads CASRPGQGIGYTF. CDR3 nucleotide sequence: TGTGCCAGCAGGCCGGGACAGGGAATCGGCTACACCTTC.

This clonotype came up many times. The chain is built from TRBV5-4 and TRBJ2-1; D gene ambiguous. The length of the CDR3 is 14 residues. Trimming took 0 bases from V and 5 from J, leaving 9 bases between them. Germline lookup yields CDR1 SGHNT and CDR2 YYREEE (reference sequence). In nucleotides, the CDR3 is TGTGCCAGCAGCTTGGCCTCTCAGAACAATGAGCAGTTCTTC. This encodes CASSLASQNNEQFF.

This chain links TRBV6-2 or TRBV6-3 with TRBJ1-2; D is unclear. The CDR3 loop spans 14 amino acids. V lost 2 bases, J lost 3 bases, and 10 bases lay in between. Germline-derived CDR1 and CDR2 are MNHEY and SVGEGT. The CDR3 DNA reads TGTGCCAGCAGTTACGGCGCGGATTACTATGGCTACACCTTC. Amino acids: CASSYGADYYGYTF.

About this clonotype itself: A read error may explain this, as a much larger clone is one base away. The V call is TRBV12-5, the J call TRBJ1-5; D possibly corresponds to TRBD1 (5 bases). The CDR3 is 13 amino acids. The germline gives CDR1 LGHNT, CDR2 FRNRAP. The CDR3 DNA reads as TGTGCTACATCCCGGGACCTTAATCGGCCCCAGCATTTT. Translating gives CATSRDLNRPQHF. Looking up the rest from reference TRBV12-5 and TRBJ1-5 gives the full variable domain: DARVTQTPRHKVTEMGQEVTMRCQPILGHNTVFWYRQTMMQGLELLAYFRNRAPLDDSGMPKDRFSAEMPDATLATLKIQPSEPRDSAVYFCATSRDLNRPQHFGDGTRLSIL.

The rearrangement joins TRBV25-1 to TRBJ1-5; D remains unclear. Trimming shortened V by 3 bases and J by 9 bases, and 15 bases separated the two germline ends. Germline V gene data show CDR1 as MGHDK and CDR2 as SYGVNS. The CDR3 is 14 residues long. This chain's CDR3 is CASSDVGGDRPQHF. DNA of the CDR3: TGTGCCAGCAGTGACGTGGGCGGTGATCGGCCCCAGCATTTT.

The rearrangement links TRBV11-2 to TRBJ2-3, with D uncertain. The DNA end is more similar to TRBJ1-5, so the J call may be wrong. The germline CDR1 and CDR2 sequences are SGHAT and FQNNGV. The CDR3 sequence is 16 residues long. Written as DNA, the CDR3 is TGTGCCAGCCGGGAACTAGCGGGAGGGTATTCAGATACGCAGCATTTT. Its translation: CASRELAGGYSDTQHF.

Comments on this clonotype: A junction end diverges from the germline sequence, so it may reflect a read error. The J gene is TRBJ2-7, the V gene TRBV11-3; 7 nucleotides align to TRBD2. The CDR3 is made up of 14 amino acids. CDR1 SGHNT and CDR2 YENEEA come from the germline V gene. This CDR3 is CASSIMGGTYEQHF. Written as DNA, the CDR3 is TGTGCCAGCAGCATTATGGGGGGGACCTACGAGCAGCACTTC.

This chain joins TRBV5-1 and TRBJ2-3; tentatively, D is TRBD1 or TRBD2 (5 bases each). The germline V gene encodes CDR1 SGHRS and CDR2 YFSETQ. The CDR3 covers 14 residues. V lost 4 bases, J lost 5 bases, and 14 bases lay in between. The CDR3 spells CASSLGVSKDTQYF. CDR3 nucleotides: TGCGCCAGCAGCCTGGGGGTCTCGAAAGATACGCAGTATTTT.

Points on this clonotype: The final CDR3 position lacks the conserved phenylalanine or tryptophan, pointing to a likely read error. The DNA is omitted, as the CDR3 cannot be located on it reliably, and the CDR3 follows TCRdb's listing. This rearrangement joins TRBV14 to TRBJ2-1; the table names TRBD1, a call not compared with the DNA. Germline V lookup: CDR1 SGHDN, CDR2 FVKESK. Inclusive of both ends, the CDR3 amounts to 15 amino acids. The CDR3 loop is CASSQVAGLRDELFL.

With regard to this clonotype: The junction and the germline gene differ at one end; a read error may be behind it. This rearrangement joins TRBV12-3 or TRBV12-4 to TRBJ2-7, with D perhaps TRBD1 or TRBD2 (5 bases each). This CDR3 region has 16 residues. The CDR3, as DNA: TGTACCAGCAGTTTTAGGGGTGGGAGTTTAACTTACGAGCAGTACTTC. Translation: CTSSFRGGSLTYEQYF.

About this clonotype itself: Germline and junction disagree at one end, which may indicate a read error. This chain uses TRBV10-3 with TRBJ2-7; D is possibly TRBD2 (6 bases). This CDR3 is built from 14 residues. Germline CDR1 ENHRY, CDR2 SYGVKD. CDR3 protein: CVISDMVAVPIEYF. The CDR3 DNA follows: TGTGTCATCAGTGATATGGTAGCGGTCCCTATAGAGTACTTC.

This clonotype was counted many times. The chain uses TRBV6-2 or TRBV6-3 and TRBJ2-1, with 9 positions matching TRBD2. V lost 7 bases, J lost 7 bases, and 11 bases stayed unmatched. Germline lookup yields CDR1 MNHEY and CDR2 SVGEGT. The CDR3 sequence is 15 residues long. CDR3 nucleotide sequence: TGTGCCAGCACTCCCCTTGCGGGAGGGAGGAATGAGCAGTTCTTC. This sequence encodes CASTPLAGGRNEQFF.

This clonotype was recorded once. V and J are TRBV6-1 and TRBJ1-5, with D possibly TRBD1 on 6 matching bases. This CDR3 comprises 14 residues. The V gene's germline CDR1 is MNHNS and CDR2 SASEGT. V was clipped by 5 bases and J by 5 bases, with 13 bases between them. Written as DNA, the CDR3 is TGTGCCAGCAGTCAGCCAGGGGTGGATCAGCCCCAGCATTTT. Protein: CASSQPGVDQPQHF.

Points on this clonotype: This could be a read error, since a much larger clone is one nucleotide away. The chain uses TRBV6-6 and TRBJ1-1, with D maybe TRBD1 (5 bases). The germline V gene encodes CDR1 MNHNY and CDR2 SVGAGI (reference sequence). CDR3 length equals 14 residues. The DNA of the CDR3 is TGTGCCAGCAGGTTGGGTGGGGACCGAACTGAAACTTTCTTT. It is translated as CASRLGGDRTETFF.